This section outlines one TCR beta chain sequence together with its context. The data originate from a study of glioma-infiltrating T cells after dendritic cell vaccination. Time point meaning: after dendritic cell vaccination, including at tumor progression/relapse. PBMC sampling occurred before vaccination, two weeks after the third dose, and at progression. The CDR3 spans 13 residues. With 2 bases removed from V and 3 bases from J, the gap between germline ends came to 5 bases. Per the germline V gene, CDR1 is LNHDA and CDR2 is SQIVND (reference sequence). Assay used: immunoSEQ multiplex PCR; TCRdb lists only in-frame clones, some missing. The sample has roughly 80,000 clones, roughly 84% seen once.

J is TRBJ2-1 and V is TRBV19; D gene ambiguous. The clonotype originates from a human donor with glioblastoma. The sample in question was blood, obtained after dendritic cell vaccination. CDR3 nucleotide sequence: TGTGCCAGTAGTATAAGCCTCTACAATGAGCAGTTCTTC. This encodes CASSISLYNEQFF.